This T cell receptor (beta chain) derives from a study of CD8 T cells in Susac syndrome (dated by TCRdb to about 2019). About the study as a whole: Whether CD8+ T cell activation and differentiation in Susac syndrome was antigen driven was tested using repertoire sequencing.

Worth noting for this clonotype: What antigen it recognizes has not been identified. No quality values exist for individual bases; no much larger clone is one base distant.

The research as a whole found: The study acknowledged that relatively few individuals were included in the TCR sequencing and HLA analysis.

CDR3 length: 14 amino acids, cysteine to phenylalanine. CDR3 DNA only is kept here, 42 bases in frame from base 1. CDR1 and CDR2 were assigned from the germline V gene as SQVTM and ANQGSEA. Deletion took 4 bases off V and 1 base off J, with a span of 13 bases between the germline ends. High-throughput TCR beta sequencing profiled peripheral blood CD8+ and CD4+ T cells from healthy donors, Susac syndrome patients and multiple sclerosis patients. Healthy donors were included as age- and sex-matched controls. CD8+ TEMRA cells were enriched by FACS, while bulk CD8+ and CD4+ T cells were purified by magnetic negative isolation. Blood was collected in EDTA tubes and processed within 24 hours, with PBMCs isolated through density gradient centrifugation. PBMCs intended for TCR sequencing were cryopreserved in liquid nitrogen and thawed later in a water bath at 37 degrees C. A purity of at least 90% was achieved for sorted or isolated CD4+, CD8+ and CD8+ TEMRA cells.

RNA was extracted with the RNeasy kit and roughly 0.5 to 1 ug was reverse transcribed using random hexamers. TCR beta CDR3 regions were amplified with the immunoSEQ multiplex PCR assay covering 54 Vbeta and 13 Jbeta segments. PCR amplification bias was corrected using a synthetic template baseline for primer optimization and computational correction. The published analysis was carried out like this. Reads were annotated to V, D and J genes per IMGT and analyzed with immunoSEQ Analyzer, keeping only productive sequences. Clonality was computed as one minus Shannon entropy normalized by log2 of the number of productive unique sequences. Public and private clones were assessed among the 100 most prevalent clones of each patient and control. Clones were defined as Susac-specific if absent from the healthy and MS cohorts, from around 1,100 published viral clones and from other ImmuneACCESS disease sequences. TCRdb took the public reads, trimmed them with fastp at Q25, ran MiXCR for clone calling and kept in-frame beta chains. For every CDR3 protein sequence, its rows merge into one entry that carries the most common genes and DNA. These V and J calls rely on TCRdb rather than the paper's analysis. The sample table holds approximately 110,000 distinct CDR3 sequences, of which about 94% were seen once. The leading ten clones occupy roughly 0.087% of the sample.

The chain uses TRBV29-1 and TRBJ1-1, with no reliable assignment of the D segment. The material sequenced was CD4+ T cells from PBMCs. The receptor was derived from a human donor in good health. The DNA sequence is TGCAGCGTTGTTTGGGTCACTTCGAACACTGAAGCTTTCTTT. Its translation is CSVVWVTSNTEAFF.